The 8 T cell receptor beta chains reported below all come from one sample, sequenced in a study of read filtering for tumor transcriptome and immune sequencing. From around 440 ng of RNA, a library with molecular barcoded alpha/delta and beta/gamma adaptors was made. Each CDR3 protein is one row after TCRdb ran MiXCR on the reads. The sample consists of about 24,000 distinct CDR3 sequences, about 20% of them appearing once. The sample consisted of a population of CD138-negative cells sorted from bone marrow. These receptors all stem from a donor aged 40 or over with multiple myeloma.

This clonotype was observed at least ten times. This chain links TRBV11-2 with TRBJ2-1, with D possibly matching TRBD1 (5 bases). V was cut by 2 bases and J by 0 bases, with 14 bases left in between. CDR3 size: 17 residues. Germline V lookup: CDR1 SGHAT, CDR2 FQNNGV. CDR3 sequence (DNA): TGTGCCAGCAGCTTAAACTTGCGACAGAGCTCCTACAATGAGCAGTTCTTC. Translation gives CASSLNLRQSSYNEQFF.

This clonotype has a handful of counts. The chain's CDR3 is CASSILSGAYNEQFF. Here the CDR3 DNA reads TGTGCCAGCAGCATTCTTAGCGGGGCGTACAATGAGCAGTTCTTC. V gene TRBV7-9 combines with J gene TRBJ2-1, with TRBD2 matching 8 bases. Per the germline V gene, CDR1 is SEHNR and CDR2 is FQNEAQ (reference sequence). Unmatched junction bases numbered 7, after V lost 5 bases and J lost 4 bases. This CDR3 is 15 amino acids long.

A word on this clonotype: One junction end disagrees with the germline gene, perhaps due to a read error. The J gene is TRBJ2-1, the V gene TRBV29-1, with 8 bases matching TRBD2. The CDR3 covers 18 residues. The germline V gene encodes CDR1 SQVTM and CDR2 ANQGSEA. CDR3 sequence (DNA): TGCATCGTCCCCCGTGGGGGTATAGCGGGGTCCCTCTACAATGAACAGTTCTTC. This encodes CIVPRGGIAGSLYNEQFF.

This clonotype is judged medium-sized. The chain joins TRBV19 to TRBJ2-1; 10 bases line up with TRBD2. The length of the CDR3 is 16 residues. V lost 4 bases, J lost 7 bases, and 10 bases stayed unmatched. CDR1 and CDR2 (germline): LNHDA, SQIVND (reference sequence). The CDR3 spells CASSSPSGSFWNEQFF. The CDR3 nucleotides read TGTGCCAGTAGTAGCCCTAGCGGGAGTTTCTGGAATGAGCAGTTCTTC.

This clonotype has a count of ten or more. V is TRBV2 and J is TRBJ2-1, with 9 nucleotides matching TRBD2. This CDR3 is built from 14 residues. The germline V gene encodes CDR1 SNHLY and CDR2 FYNNEI. J was trimmed by 4 bases and V by 6 bases; bases with no gene match: 4. This CDR3 reads CASRRGLAYNEQFF. The DNA for the CDR3 is TGTGCCAGCAGGAGGGGACTAGCTTACAATGAGCAGTTCTTC. The full variable domain, its missing parts supplied by reference TRBV2 and TRBJ2-1, is EPEVTQTPSHQVTQMGQEVILRCVPISNHLYFYWYRQILGQKVEFLVSFYNNEISEKSEIFDDQFSVERPDGSNFTLKIRSTKLEDSAMYFCASRRGLAYNEQFFGPGTRLTVL.

A word on this clonotype: This sequence is one base from a far larger clone and is likely a read error. The rearrangement uses TRBV6-1 and TRBJ2-2, with a weak D call TRBD1 (6 bases). The CDR3 sequence is 14 residues long. V dropped 5 bases and J dropped 6 bases, with 13 bases sitting between them. Germline values: CDR1 MNHNS, CDR2 SASEGT. CDR3 in DNA: TGTGCCAGCAGTTACATCCAGGGGCCCGGGGAGCTGTTTTTT. Translating it yields CASSYIQGPGELFF.

This clonotype was observed at least ten times. The chain links TRBV2 to TRBJ2-3, with 7 nucleotides matching TRBD2. In germline, CDR1 is SNHLY, CDR2 FYNNEI. Trimming removed 7 bases from V and 3 bases from J; junction bases left unmatched: 7. This CDR3 has 14 residues. This CDR3 reads CASTQRDRTDTQYF. CDR3 DNA: TGTGCCAGCACACAGCGGGATCGAACAGATACGCAGTATTTT.

This clonotype was seen more than once but under ten times. One junction end disagrees with the germline gene, perhaps due to a read error. CDR3 DNA: TGCGCCTGGGATCGGGGGTACGAGCAGTACTTC. Translated, it gives CAWDRGYEQYF. This chain uses TRBV30 with TRBJ2-7; D might be TRBD2 (6 bases). The CDR3 is made up of 11 amino acids. Germline V gene lookup returns CDR1 GTSNPN and CDR2 SVGIG (reference sequence).